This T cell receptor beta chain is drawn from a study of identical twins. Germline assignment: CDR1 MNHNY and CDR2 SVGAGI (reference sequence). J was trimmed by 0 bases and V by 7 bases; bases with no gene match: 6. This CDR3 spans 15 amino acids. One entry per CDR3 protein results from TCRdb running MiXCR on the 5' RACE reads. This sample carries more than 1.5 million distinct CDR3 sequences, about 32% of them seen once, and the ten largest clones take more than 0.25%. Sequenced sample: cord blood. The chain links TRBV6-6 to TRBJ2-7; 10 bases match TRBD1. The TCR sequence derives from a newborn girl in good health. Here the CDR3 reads CASTTDRGLSYEQYF. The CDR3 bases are TGTGCCAGCACCACCGACAGGGGGCTCTCCTACGAGCAGTACTTC.